This TCR beta chain was documented in a study of shared clonotypes between healthy human individuals. Findings and caveats of the study: Compared with memory subsets, naive subsets generally had larger estimated richness.

As for this clone: Its antigen remains unidentified.

Each subset's genomic DNA was shared equally among a number of immunoSEQ plates. Generated by immunoSEQ multiplex PCR, the TCRdb table keeps only in-frame clones and is missing some. The data show some 500,000 clones, more than 95% seen once. Trimming removed 6 bases from V and 3 bases from J; junction bases left unmatched: 6. There are 15 residues in the CDR3. Germline values: CDR1 SGHAT, CDR2 FQNNGV. The sequenced material came from naive CD4+ T cells sorted from blood. Subset meaning: CD45RA+ positively selected. This sequence joins TRBV11-2 and TRBJ2-3; 10 bases fit TRBD2. The sequence was obtained from a woman in her thirties in good health. Here the CDR3 reads CASRGAGGLTDTQYF. The CDR3 nucleotides read TGTGCCAGCAGGGGAGCGGGAGGGCTTACAGATACGCAGTATTTT.